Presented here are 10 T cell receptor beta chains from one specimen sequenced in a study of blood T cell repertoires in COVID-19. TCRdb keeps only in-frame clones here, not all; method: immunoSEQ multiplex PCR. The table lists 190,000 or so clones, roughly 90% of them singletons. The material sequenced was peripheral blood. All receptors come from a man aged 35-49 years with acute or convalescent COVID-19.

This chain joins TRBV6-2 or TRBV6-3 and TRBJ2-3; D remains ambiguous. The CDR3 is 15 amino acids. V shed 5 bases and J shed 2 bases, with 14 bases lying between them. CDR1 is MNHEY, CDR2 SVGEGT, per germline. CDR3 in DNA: TGTGCCAGCAGTCCCCCTGGGCAGCTCACAGATACGCAGTATTTT. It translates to CASSPPGQLTDTQYF.

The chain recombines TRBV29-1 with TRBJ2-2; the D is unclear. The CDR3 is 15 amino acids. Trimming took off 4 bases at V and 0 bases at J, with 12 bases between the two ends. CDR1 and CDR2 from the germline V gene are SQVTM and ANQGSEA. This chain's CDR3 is CSVGPAVPNTGELFF. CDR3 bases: TGCAGCGTTGGCCCCGCAGTGCCGAACACCGGGGAGCTGTTTTTT.

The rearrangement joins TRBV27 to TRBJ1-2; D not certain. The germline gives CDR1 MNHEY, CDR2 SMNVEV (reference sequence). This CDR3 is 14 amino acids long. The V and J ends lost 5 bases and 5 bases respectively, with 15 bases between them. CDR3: CASSGGDLRYGYTF. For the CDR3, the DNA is TGTGCCAGCAGTGGAGGCGACCTGAGGTATGGCTACACCTTC.

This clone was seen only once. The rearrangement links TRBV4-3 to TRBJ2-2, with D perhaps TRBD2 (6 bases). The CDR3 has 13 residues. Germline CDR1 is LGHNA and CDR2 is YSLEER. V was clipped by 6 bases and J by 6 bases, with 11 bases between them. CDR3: CASSGLAAGELFF. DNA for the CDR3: TGCGCCAGCAGTGGTTTAGCGGCCGGGGAGCTGTTTTTT.

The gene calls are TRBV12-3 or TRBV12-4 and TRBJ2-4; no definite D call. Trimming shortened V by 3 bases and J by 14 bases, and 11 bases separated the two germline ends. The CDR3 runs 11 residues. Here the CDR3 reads CASSFDSTEYF. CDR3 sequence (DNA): TGTGCCAGCAGTTTCGATTCTACCGAGTACTTC.

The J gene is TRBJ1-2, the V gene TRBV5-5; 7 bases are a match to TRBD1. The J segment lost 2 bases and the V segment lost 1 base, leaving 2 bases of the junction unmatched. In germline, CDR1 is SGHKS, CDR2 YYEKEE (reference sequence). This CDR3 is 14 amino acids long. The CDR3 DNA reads TGTGCCAGCAGCTTGCAGGGGGGCAACTATGGCTACACCTTC. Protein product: CASSLQGGNYGYTF.

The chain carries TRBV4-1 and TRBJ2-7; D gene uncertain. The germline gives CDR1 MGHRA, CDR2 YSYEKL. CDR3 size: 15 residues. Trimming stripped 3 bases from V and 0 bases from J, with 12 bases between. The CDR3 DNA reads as TGCGCCAGCAGCCAGATATTCCCGAGCTCCTACGAGCAGTACTTC. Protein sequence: CASSQIFPSSYEQYF.

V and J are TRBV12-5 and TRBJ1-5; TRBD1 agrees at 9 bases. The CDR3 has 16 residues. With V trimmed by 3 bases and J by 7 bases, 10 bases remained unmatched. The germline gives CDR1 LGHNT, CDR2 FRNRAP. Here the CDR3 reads CASGLAADRGEQPQHF. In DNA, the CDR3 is TGTGCTAGTGGTTTAGCGGCGGACAGGGGCGAGCAGCCCCAGCATTTT.

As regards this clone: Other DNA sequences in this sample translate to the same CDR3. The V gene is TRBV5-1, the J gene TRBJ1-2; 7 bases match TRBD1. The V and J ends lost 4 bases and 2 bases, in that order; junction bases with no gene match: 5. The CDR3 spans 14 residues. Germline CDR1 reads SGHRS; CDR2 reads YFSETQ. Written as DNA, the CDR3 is TGCGCCAGCAGCCCTGGGACAGCCAACTATGGCTACACCTTC. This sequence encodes CASSPGTANYGYTF. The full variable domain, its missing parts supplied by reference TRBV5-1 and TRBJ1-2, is KAGVTQTPRYLIKTRGQQVTLSCSPISGHRSVSWYQQTPGQGLQFLFEYFSETQRNKGNFPGRFSGRQFSNSRSEMNVSTLELGDSALYLCASSPGTANYGYTFGSGTRLTVV.

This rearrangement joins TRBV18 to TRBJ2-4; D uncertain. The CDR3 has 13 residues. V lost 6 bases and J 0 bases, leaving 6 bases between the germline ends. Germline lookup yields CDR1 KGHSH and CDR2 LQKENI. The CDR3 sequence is CASSRLAKNIQYF. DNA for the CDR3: TGTGCCAGCTCCCGGTTAGCCAAAAACATTCAGTACTTC.